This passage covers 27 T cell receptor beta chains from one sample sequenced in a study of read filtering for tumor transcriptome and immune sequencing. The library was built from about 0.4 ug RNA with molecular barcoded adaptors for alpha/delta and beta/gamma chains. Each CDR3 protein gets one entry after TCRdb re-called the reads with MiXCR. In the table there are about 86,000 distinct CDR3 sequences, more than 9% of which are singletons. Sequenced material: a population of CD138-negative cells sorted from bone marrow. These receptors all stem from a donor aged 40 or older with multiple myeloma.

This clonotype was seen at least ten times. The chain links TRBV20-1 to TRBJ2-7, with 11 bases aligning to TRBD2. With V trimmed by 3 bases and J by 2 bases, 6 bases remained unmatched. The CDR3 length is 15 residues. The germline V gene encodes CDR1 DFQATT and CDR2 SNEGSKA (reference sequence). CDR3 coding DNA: TGCAGTGCTAGGTCCTCGACTAGCGGGGCCTACGAGCAGTACTTC. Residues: CSARSSTSGAYEQYF.

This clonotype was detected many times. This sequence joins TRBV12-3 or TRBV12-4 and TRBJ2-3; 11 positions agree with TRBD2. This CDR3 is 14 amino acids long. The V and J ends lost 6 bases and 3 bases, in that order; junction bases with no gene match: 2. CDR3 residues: CASSASGRTDTQYF. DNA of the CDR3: TGTGCCAGCAGCGCTAGCGGGAGGACAGATACGCAGTATTTT.

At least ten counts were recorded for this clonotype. This CDR3 reads CASSQDQLSTGELFF. The CDR3 DNA reads as TGTGCCAGCAGCCAAGACCAATTGAGTACCGGGGAGCTGTTTTTT. This chain joins TRBV3-1 and TRBJ2-2; D not certain. Trimming removed 0 bases from V and 5 bases from J, with 10 bases in between. The CDR3 is 15 residues long. Germline assignment: CDR1 LGHDT and CDR2 YNNKEL (reference sequence).

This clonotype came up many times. The CDR3 nucleotides are TGTGCCAGTAGACTCCTGACAGGGGTTAACACTGAAGCTTTCTTT. As protein: CASRLLTGVNTEAFF. V gene TRBV19 combines with J gene TRBJ1-1, with 8 bases fitting TRBD1. The CDR3 consists of 15 residues. Losses at the gene ends were 6 bases for V and 2 bases for J; bases not matched to a gene: 8. The germline gives CDR1 LNHDA, CDR2 SQIVND (reference sequence).

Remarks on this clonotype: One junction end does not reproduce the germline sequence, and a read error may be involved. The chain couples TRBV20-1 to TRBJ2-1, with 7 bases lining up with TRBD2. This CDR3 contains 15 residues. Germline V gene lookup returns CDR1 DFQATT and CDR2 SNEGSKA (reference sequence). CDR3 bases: TGCTGTGCTAGAGATCCGCAGCGGGATAACTATGGGCAGTTCTTC. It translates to CCARDPQRDNYGQFF.

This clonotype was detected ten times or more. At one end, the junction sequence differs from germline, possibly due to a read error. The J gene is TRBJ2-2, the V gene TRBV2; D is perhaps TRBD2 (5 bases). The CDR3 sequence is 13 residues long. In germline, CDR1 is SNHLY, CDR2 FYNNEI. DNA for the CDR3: TGTGCCAGCAGAGAAGGACTCATCGGGGAGCTGTTTTTT. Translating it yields CASREGLIGELFF.

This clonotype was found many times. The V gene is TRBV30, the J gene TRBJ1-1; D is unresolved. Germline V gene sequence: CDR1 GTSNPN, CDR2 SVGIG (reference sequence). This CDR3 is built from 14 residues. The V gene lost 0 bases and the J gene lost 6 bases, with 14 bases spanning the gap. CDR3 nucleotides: TGTGCCTGGAGTGTTGATCGGCATTTCTCTGAAGCTTTCTTT. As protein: CAWSVDRHFSEAFF.

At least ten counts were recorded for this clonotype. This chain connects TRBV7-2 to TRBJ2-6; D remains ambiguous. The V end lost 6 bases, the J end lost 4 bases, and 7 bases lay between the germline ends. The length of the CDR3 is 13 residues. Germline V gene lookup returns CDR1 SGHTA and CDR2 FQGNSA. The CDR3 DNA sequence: TGTGCCAGCAGTAAAGCAGGGGCCAACGTCCTGACTTTC. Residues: CASSKAGANVLTF. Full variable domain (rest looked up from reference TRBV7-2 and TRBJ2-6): GAGVSQSPSNKVTEKGKDVELRCDPISGHTALYWYRQSLGQGLEFLIYFQGNSAPDKSGLPSDRFSAERTGGSVSTLTIQRTQQEDSAVYLCASSKAGANVLTFGAGSRLTVL.

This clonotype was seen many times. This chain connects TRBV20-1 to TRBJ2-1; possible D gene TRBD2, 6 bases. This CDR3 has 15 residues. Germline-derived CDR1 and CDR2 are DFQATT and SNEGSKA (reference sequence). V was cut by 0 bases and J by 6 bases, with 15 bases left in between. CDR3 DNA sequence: TGCAGTGCTAGAGATCGACTAGAAGTCAGCAATGAGCAGTTCTTC. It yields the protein CSARDRLEVSNEQFF.

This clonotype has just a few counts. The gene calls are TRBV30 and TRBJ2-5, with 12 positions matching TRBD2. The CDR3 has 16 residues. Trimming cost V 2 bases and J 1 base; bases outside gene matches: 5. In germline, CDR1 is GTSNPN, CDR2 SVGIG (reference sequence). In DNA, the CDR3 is TGTGCCTGGAGTCCGCCTAGCGGGGGGGGCCAAGAGACCCAGTACTTC. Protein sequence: CAWSPPSGGGQETQYF.

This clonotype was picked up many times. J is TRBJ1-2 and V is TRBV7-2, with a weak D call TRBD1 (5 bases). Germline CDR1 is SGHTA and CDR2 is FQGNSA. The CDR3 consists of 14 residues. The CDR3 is CASRRGLPPDGYTF. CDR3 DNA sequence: TGTGCTAGCCGTAGGGGTCTCCCACCAGATGGCTACACCTTC.

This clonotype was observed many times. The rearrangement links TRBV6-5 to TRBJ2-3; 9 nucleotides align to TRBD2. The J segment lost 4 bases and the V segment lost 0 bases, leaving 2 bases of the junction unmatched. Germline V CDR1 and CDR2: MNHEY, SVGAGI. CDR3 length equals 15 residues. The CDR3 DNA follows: TGTGCCAGCAGTTACTCTAGCGGGAGTGCAGATACGCAGTATTTT. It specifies CASSYSSGSADTQYF.

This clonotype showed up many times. The CDR3 DNA reads TGCGCCAGCAGCTTGAATTCCGCGATAGGGAACACTGAAGCTTTCTTT. As protein: CASSLNSAIGNTEAFF. The rearrangement joins TRBV5-1 to TRBJ1-1, with D hard to call. V lost 1 base and J 1 base, leaving 14 bases between the germline ends. From germline, CDR1 is SGHRS and CDR2 YFSETQ. The CDR3 totals 16 residues.

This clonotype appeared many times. The CDR3 nucleotides read TGCAGCGTAGGGACTAGCGGAACTAATGAGCAGTTCTTC. Its protein product is CSVGTSGTNEQFF. V usage is TRBV29-1 and J usage is TRBJ2-1, with 11 bases lining up with TRBD2. This CDR3 has 13 amino acids. The V gene's germline CDR1 is SQVTM and CDR2 ANQGSEA. The V and J ends lost 6 bases and 7 bases, in that order; junction bases with no gene match: 5.

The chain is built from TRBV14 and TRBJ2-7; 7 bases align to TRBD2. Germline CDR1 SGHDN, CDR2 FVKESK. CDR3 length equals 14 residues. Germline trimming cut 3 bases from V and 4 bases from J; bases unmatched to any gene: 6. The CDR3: CASSQAGVEYEQYF. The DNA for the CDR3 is TGTGCCAGCAGCCAGGCGGGAGTAGAATACGAGCAGTACTTC.

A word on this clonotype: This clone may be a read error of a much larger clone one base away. The CDR3 loop reads CASKNQKSSYNVQFF. CDR3 bases: TGTGCCAGCAAAAACCAAAAGTCTTCCTACAATGTGCAGTTCTTC. V usage is TRBV6-5 and J usage is TRBJ2-1, with D hard to call. Germline V CDR1 and CDR2: MNHEY, SVGAGI. This CDR3 is built from 15 residues.

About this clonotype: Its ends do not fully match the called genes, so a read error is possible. The CDR3 nucleotides read TGCGCCGGCAGCTTGGACACAGATACGCAGTATTTT. The encoded protein is CAGSLDTDTQYF. This chain links TRBV5-1 with TRBJ2-3, with D unclear. The germline gives CDR1 SGHRS, CDR2 YFSETQ. The CDR3 runs to 12 residues.

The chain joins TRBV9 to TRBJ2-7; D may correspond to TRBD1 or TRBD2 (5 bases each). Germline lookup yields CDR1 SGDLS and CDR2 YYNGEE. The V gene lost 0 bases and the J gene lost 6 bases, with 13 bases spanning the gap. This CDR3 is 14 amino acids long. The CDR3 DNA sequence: TGTGCCAGCAGCGTAGATGGGGGTGGGCGCGAGCAGTACTTC. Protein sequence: CASSVDGGGREQYF.

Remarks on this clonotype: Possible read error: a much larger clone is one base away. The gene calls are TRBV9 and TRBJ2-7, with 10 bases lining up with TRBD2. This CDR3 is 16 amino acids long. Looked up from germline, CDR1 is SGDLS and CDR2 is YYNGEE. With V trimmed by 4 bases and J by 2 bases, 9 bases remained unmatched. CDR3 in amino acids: CASSPSAGGGAYEQYF. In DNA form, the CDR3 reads TGTGCCAGCAGCCCCTCAGCGGGAGGGGGTGCCTACGAGCAGTACTTC.

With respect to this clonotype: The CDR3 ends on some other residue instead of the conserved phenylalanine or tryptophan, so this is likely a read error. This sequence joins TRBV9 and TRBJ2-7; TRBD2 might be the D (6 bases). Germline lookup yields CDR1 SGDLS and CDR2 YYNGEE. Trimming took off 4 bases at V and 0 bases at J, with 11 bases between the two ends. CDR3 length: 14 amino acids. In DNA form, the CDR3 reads TGTGCCAGCAGCCTAGCCGGGAGCTCCTACGAGCAGTACTTG. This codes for CASSLAGSSYEQYL.

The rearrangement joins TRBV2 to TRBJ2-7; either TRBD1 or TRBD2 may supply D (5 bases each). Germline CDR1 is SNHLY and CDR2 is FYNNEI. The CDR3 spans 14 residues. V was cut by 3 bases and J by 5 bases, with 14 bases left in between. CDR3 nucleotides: TGTGCCAGCAGTGATACCGGGGCCCTCGACGAGCAGTACTTC. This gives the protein CASSDTGALDEQYF.

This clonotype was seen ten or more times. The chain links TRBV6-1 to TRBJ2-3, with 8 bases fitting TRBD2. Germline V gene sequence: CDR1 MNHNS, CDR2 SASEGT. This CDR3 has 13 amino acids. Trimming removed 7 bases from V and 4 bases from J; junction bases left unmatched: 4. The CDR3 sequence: CASKSGRSDTQYF. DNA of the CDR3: TGTGCCAGCAAGAGCGGGAGATCAGATACGCAGTATTTT.

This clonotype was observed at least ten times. CDR3 sequence: CASLINTEAFF. CDR3 coding DNA: TGTGCCAGCCTAATCAACACTGAAGCTTTCTTT. This sequence joins TRBV6-6 and TRBJ1-1; D is uncertain. The germline V gene has CDR1 MNHNY and CDR2 SVGAGI (reference sequence). CDR3 length: 11 amino acids. Trimming cost V 8 bases and J 2 bases, with 6 bases left between them.

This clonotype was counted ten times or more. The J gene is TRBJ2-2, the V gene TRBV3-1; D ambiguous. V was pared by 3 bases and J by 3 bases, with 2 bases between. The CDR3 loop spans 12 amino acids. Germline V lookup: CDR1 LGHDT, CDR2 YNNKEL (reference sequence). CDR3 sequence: CASSHYTGELFF. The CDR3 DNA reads TGTGCCAGCAGCCATTACACCGGGGAGCTGTTTTTT.

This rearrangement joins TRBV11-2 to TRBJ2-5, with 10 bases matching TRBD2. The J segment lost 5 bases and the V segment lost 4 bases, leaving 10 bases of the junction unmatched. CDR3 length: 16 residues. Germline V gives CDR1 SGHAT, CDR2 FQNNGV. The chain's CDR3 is CASSSATSGTSETQYF. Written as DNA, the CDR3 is TGTGCCAGCAGCTCGGCCACTAGCGGGACGTCGGAGACCCAGTACTTC.

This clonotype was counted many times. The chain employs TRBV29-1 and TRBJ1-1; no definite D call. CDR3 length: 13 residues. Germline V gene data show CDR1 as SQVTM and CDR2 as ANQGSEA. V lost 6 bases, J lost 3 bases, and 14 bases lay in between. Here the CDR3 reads CSVPRGWDTEAFF. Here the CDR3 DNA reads TGCAGCGTCCCGCGAGGTTGGGACACTGAAGCTTTCTTT.

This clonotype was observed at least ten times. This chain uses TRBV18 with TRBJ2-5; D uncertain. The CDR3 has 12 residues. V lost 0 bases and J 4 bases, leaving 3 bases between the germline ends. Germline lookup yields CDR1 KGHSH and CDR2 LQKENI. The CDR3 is CASSPPGETQYF. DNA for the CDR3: TGTGCCAGCTCACCACCCGGAGAGACCCAGTACTTC.